A selection of T cell receptor beta chains follows, all from one sample in a study of regulatory T cells in long-lasting Graves disease. TCRdb reanalysed the multiplex PCR reads using MiXCR and keeps one entry per CDR3 protein. The table shows over 500,000 distinct CDR3 sequences, with about 16% occurring only once. These same records also appear under a second study, on T cells in Graves' hyperthyroidism and ophthalmopathy.

The sample in question was peripheral blood mononuclear cells (PBMCs), obtained at new diagnosis, from a patient treated with antithyroid drugs. These receptors were obtained from a young man with Graves disease. Both conserved end residues are part of each CDR3. A D gene is named only where the DNA matches it firmly. Rows may omit the clone size; those that give it use once, few, many or a size class.

-	TRBV30	TRBJ2-2	-	TGTGCCTGGAGTGGGATCCAGGACACCGGGGAGCTGTTTTTT	CAWSGIQDTGELFF
-	TRBV15	TRBJ1-2	-	TGTGCCACCAGCTCCTGGCGGGACTCCCGGGATGGCTACACCTTC	CATSSWRDSRDGYTF
-	TRBV5-1	TRBJ2-5	few	TGCGCCAGCAGCCGTGCAGGGGTACAAGAGACCCAGTACTTC	CASSRAGVQETQYF
TRBD1	TRBV7-9	TRBJ2-6	once	TGTGCCAGCAGCTCCCGGGACAGGGGGCGGGTACATGGGGCCAACGTCCTGACTTTC	CASSSRDRGRVHGANVLTF
-	TRBV20-1	TRBJ2-1	-	TGCAGTGACCGACGTCAGGGGAGCTCCTACAATGAGCAGTTCTTC	CSDRRQGSSYNEQFF
TRBD1	TRBV7-6	TRBJ1-4	-	TGTGCCAGCAGCTCCCGGACAGGGTTTGCTGAAAAACTGTTTTTT	CASSSRTGFAEKLFF
-	TRBV13	TRBJ2-1	-	TGTGCCAGCAACCTGTGGGGGAGCGATGAGCAGTTCTTC	CASNLWGSDEQFF
-	TRBV18	TRBJ2-7	many	TGTGCCAGCTCACCACCGTCAGGGGGGACCGGCGAGCAGTACTTC	CASSPPSGGTGEQYF
-	TRBV18	TRBJ2-3	many	TGTGCCAGCTCTGCTATCCGTGGCGGGCGCACAGATACGCAGTATTTT	CASSAIRGGRTDTQYF
TRBD2	TRBV27	TRBJ2-1	-	TGTGCCAGCAGTGAATGGAGGTCTAGCGGGAGGGGGGGGGGATACAATGAGCAGTTCTTC	CASSEWRSSGRGGGYNEQFF
TRBD1	TRBV6-1	TRBJ2-2	few	TGTGCCAGCAGCCGTCCAACGACAGGGAAAGACACCGGGGAGCTGTTTTTT	CASSRPTTGKDTGELFF
TRBD2	TRBV11-2	TRBJ2-3	many	TGTGCCAGCAGCTTAGTTCTAGCGGGAGCCACAGATACGCAGTATTTT	CASSLVLAGATDTQYF
-	TRBV12-3/TRBV12-4	TRBJ2-6	few	TGTGCCAGCAGTTTCGCAGGGGCAACCAACGTCCTGACTTTC	CASSFAGATNVLTF
-	TRBV19	TRBJ2-1	-	TGTGCCAGTAGTATCGGGCAGGGGAGCTCCTACAATGAGCAGTTCTTC	CASSIGQGSSYNEQFF
TRBD1	TRBV2	TRBJ1-5	many	TGTGCCAGCAGAGCGGGACAGTTTCAGCCCCAGCATTTT	CASRAGQFQPQHF
-	TRBV27	TRBJ2-1	-	TGTGCCAGCAAGAAGGGTTACAATGAGCAGTTCTTC	CASKKGYNEQFF
-	TRBV7-8	TRBJ1-2	few	TGTGCCAGCAGCCCCAACGTCCATGGCTACACCTTC	CASSPNVHGYTF
TRBD2	TRBV2	TRBJ2-1	many	TGTGCCAGCAGTGAAAGGACTAGCACCCCACGGCTGTTCTTC	CASSERTSTPRLFF
TRBD1	TRBV29-1	TRBJ1-5	few	TGCAGCGTTGCGACAGGGCAGGGCGGGCCCCAGCATTTT	CSVATGQGGPQHF
-	TRBV5-1	TRBJ1-1	-	TGTGCCAGCAGCATACCCAGGGGTTCCGTGACTGAAGCTTTCTTT	CASSIPRGSVTEAFF
TRBD2	TRBV28	TRBJ2-2	few	TGTGCCAGCAGTATTCTAGCGGGAGGGCCTCGGGGCGGGGAGCTGTTTTTT	CASSILAGGPRGGELFF
-	TRBV28	TRBJ2-1	few	TGTGCCAGCAGTCCCCAAGGACTTCCCGGCAATGAGCAGTTCTTC	CASSPQGLPGNEQFF
TRBD1	TRBV9	TRBJ1-2	-	TGTGCCAGCAGCGTAGCGTCGACAGGGTCCGACTATGGCTACACCTTC	CASSVASTGSDYGYTF
-	TRBV20-1	TRBJ2-3	-	TGCAGTGCCTCCCTTGCACGGGGCGGCACAGATACGCAGTATTTT	CSASLARGGTDTQYF
-	TRBV20-1	TRBJ1-2	many	TGCAGTGCTAGATCAGTGATAGCTAACTATGGCTACACCTTC	CSARSVIANYGYTF
-	TRBV29-1	TRBJ2-1	few	TGCAGCGTTCCCAACCGGGGAAGCTCCTACAATGAGCAGTTCTTC	CSVPNRGSSYNEQFF
-	TRBV20-1	TRBJ2-1	many	TGCAGTGCTATGCGGCAGGAGGTGGGCAATGAGCAGTTCTTC	CSAMRQEVGNEQFF
-	TRBV29-1	TRBJ1-5	-	TGCAGCGTTATCCTGTTGGCGTCGGGCAATCAGCCCCAGCATTTT	CSVILLASGNQPQHF
TRBD2	TRBV7-9	TRBJ2-7	-	TGTGCCAGCAGCTTACTAGCGGGAGCTAGCTTCTACGAGCAGTACTTC	CASSLLAGASFYEQYF
-	TRBV7-3	TRBJ2-7	-	TGTGCCAGCAGCGTCGGAGTTAGTGAGTCCTACGAGCAGTACTTC	CASSVGVSESYEQYF
TRBD1	TRBV28	TRBJ2-1	-	TGTGCCAGCAGTTCCCAAGGGACAGGGGCCCTGAATGAGCAGTTCTTC	CASSSQGTGALNEQFF
TRBD1	TRBV9	TRBJ1-1	-	TGTGCCAGCAGACGGGGACAGGGGGGTATGAACACTGAAGCTTTCTTT	CASRRGQGGMNTEAFF
TRBD2	TRBV12-3/TRBV12-4	TRBJ2-7	many	TGTGCCAGCAGTTTATCTCCCGGGGACAGAGTATTAGCGGGAGGAATCCACGAGCAGTACTTC	CASSLSPGDRVLAGGIHEQYF
-	TRBV20-1	TRBJ1-6	-	TGCAGTGCTAGAGATTCGGGGTCAGGGACGGCCTATAATTCACCCCTCCACTTT	CSARDSGSGTAYNSPLHF
-	TRBV12-3/TRBV12-4	TRBJ1-6	-	TGTGCCAGCAGTTTAGGTCAGAATAATTCACCCCTCCACTTT	CASSLGQNNSPLHF
-	TRBV9	TRBJ1-2	few	TGTGCCAGCAGCCCCCGCTACACGGGCTATGGCTACACCTTC	CASSPRYTGYGYTF
TRBD2	TRBV5-1	TRBJ2-7	many	TGCGCCAGCAGCTTTGGGACTAGCGATATGAACGAGCAGTACTTC	CASSFGTSDMNEQYF
-	TRBV20-1	TRBJ2-7	few	TGCAGTGCTAGAGATAGGACGGGGGATCCGAAACGATACTACGAGCAGTACTTC	CSARDRTGDPKRYYEQYF
-	TRBV5-6	TRBJ2-4	-	TGTGCCAGCAGCTTGGGCGGGACAGCCGAAAACATTCAGTACTTC	CASSLGGTAENIQYF
TRBD1	TRBV4-1	TRBJ1-1	-	TGCGCCAGCAGCCAGACCGCTACAGGGGCTGAAGCTTTCTTT	CASSQTATGAEAFF
TRBD2	TRBV20-1	TRBJ2-1	-	TGCAGTGCTATCGGACTAGCGGCCCTCCAACCCCCCAATGAGCAGTTCTTC	CSAIGLAALQPPNEQFF
TRBD1	TRBV27	TRBJ2-7	many	TGTGCCAGCAGTTTATCGGCGACAGGGAACGAGCAGTACTTC	CASSLSATGNEQYF
-	TRBV30	TRBJ2-2	many	TGTGCCTGGAGTCACCACGGAGGATACGGGGAGCTGTTTTTT	CAWSHHGGYGELFF
-	TRBV19	TRBJ2-7	many	TGTGCCAGTAGTATTGACTGGCGGAGCACCCCCTACGAGCAGTACTTC	CASSIDWRSTPYEQYF
TRBD2	TRBV30	TRBJ2-2	-	TGTGCCTGGACTGGACTAGCGGGAGCTGGCGGGGAGCTGTTTTTT	CAWTGLAGAGGELFF
-	TRBV28	TRBJ2-4	few	TGTGCCTCCGAGGCGGGGGCCAAAAACATTCAGTACTTC	CASEAGAKNIQYF
TRBD2	TRBV12-3/TRBV12-4	TRBJ2-7	many	TGTGCCAGCAGTTTAGATTGGCGGGGGGGAGAGCAGTACTTC	CASSLDWRGGEQYF
-	TRBV5-6	TRBJ1-1	-	TGTGCCAGCAGCTTGTGGGGGGGAAACACTGAAGCTTTCTTT	CASSLWGGNTEAFF
TRBD1	TRBV20-1	TRBJ2-2	few	TGCAGTGTTAGCCGGCAGGGGGCTAACGGGGAGCTGTTTTTT	CSVSRQGANGELFF
TRBD1	TRBV5-5	TRBJ1-1	-	TGTGCCAGCAGTCCCGATCGCCGGACAGGGGACACTGAAGCTTTCTTT	CASSPDRRTGDTEAFF
TRBD1	TRBV5-5	TRBJ2-1	-	TGTGCCAGCATCCCGGGGACAGGGGGAGATGAGCAGTTCTTC	CASIPGTGGDEQFF